Below, 4 T cell receptor beta chains from the same sample are listed, as sequenced in a study of radiotherapy plus CTLA-4 blockade in lung cancer. Sequenced by immunoSEQ multiplex PCR; TCRdb stores in-frame clones only, minus some. The data show 40,000 to 50,000 clones, roughly 70% seen once. The sequences come from peripheral blood, collected from a patient treated with radiotherapy plus ipilimumab. The source is a human donor with non-small cell lung cancer who had stable disease on radiotherapy plus ipilimumab.

V is TRBV6-5 and J is TRBJ1-1; a possible D gene is TRBD1 (5 bases). Per the germline V gene, CDR1 is MNHEY and CDR2 is SVGAGI. The CDR3 spans 13 residues. Trimming took off 5 bases at V and 0 bases at J, with 7 bases between the two ends. The CDR3 nucleotides are TGTGCCAGCAGTCCACAGGTGAACACTGAAGCTTTCTTT. This encodes CASSPQVNTEAFF.

This clone was seen once. The chain employs TRBV5-1 and TRBJ1-2, with 8 bases lining up with TRBD1. The CDR3 covers 14 residues. The germline gives CDR1 SGHRS, CDR2 YFSETQ. Trimming removed 4 bases from V and 6 bases from J; junction bases left unmatched: 8. The CDR3 here is CASSPRTGSDGYTF. The CDR3 bases are TGCGCCAGCAGCCCCCGGACAGGGAGTGATGGCTACACCTTC.

This clone was observed a few times. Here the CDR3 DNA reads TGTGCCAGCAGCCCCCCCTTCCCTGCGTACAATGAGCAGTTCTTC. As protein: CASSPPFPAYNEQFF. The chain uses TRBV13 and TRBJ2-1, with D unresolved. CDR3 size: 15 residues. The germline CDR1 and CDR2 sequences are PRHDT and FYEKMQ (reference sequence). Trimming cost V 5 bases and J 4 bases, with 15 bases left between them.

Here the CDR3 DNA reads TGTGCCAGCAGTGAGGGCGGGGGACACACAGATACGCAGTATTTT. Translation: CASSEGGGHTDTQYF. The chain employs TRBV2 and TRBJ2-3; D perhaps matches TRBD2 (7 bases). This CDR3 contains 15 residues. Germline V gives CDR1 SNHLY, CDR2 FYNNEI. V was clipped by 3 bases and J by 2 bases, with 12 bases between them. Variable domain in full (rest from reference TRBV2 and TRBJ2-3): EPEVTQTPSHQVTQMGQEVILRCVPISNHLYFYWYRQILGQKVEFLVSFYNNEISEKSEIFDDQFSVERPDGSNFTLKIRSTKLEDSAMYFCASSEGGGHTDTQYFGPGTRLTVL.